This TCR beta chain was profiled in a study of T-cell reconstitution after alpha-beta-depleted transplantation in children. Overall study findings and caveats: The origin of alpha-beta T cells about two months after transplant was reportedly several hundred expanded graft clones. Some patients' high day-60 TCRbeta diversity was traced to surviving recipient T cells and thymic progenitors. After one year, T-cell counts and TCRbeta diversity mostly came from new T cells.

This clonotype was counted between two and nine times. Its specificity is unknown. The TCRbeta library was prepared with unique molecular identifiers. Via MiXCR, TCRdb re-called the PCR reads, giving one row per CDR3 protein. The sample carries about 980,000 distinct CDR3 sequences, around 30% recorded once. The CDR3 consists of 14 residues. V shed 6 bases and J shed 3 bases, with 15 bases lying between them. The specimen comprised PBMCs, mostly from graft donor cells, sampled 360 days after TCRalphabeta/CD19-depleted stem cell transplant. The chain employs TRBV12-3 or TRBV12-4 and TRBJ2-7; possible D gene TRBD1, 6 bases. The origin of this receptor is a boy in the first two years of life who had a stem cell transplant for SCID, so the T cells may come from the graft donor. The CDR3: CASSRNTGIYEQYF. The CDR3 bases are TGTGCCAGCAGCCGGAATACAGGGATCTACGAGCAGTACTTC.